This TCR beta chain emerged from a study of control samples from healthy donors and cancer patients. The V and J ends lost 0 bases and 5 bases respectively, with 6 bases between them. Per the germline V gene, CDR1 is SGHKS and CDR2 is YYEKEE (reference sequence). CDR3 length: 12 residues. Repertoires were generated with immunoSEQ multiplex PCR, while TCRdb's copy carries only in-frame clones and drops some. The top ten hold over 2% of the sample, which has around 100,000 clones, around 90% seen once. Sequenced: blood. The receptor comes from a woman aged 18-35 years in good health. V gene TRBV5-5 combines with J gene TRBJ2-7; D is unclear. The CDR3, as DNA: TGTGCCAGCAGCTTGGCGTCCCACGAGCAGTACTTC. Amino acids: CASSLASHEQYF.